Reported below is one T cell receptor beta chain. No antigen is known for it. No much larger clonotype is one base removed from it; base qualities were not supplied. The CDR3 sequence holds 15 residues, the cysteine and phenylalanine included. Only the CDR3 portion is preserved as DNA: 45 bases, with reading frame beginning at the first base. Deletion took 7 bases off V and 3 bases off J, with a span of 16 bases between the germline ends. The germline V gene yields SGHVS for CDR1 and FNYEAQ for CDR2. Receptor libraries were prepared by the immunoSEQ multiplex PCR assay. For the multiplex PCR, a mixture combining 60 forward primers for TCR Vbeta segments and 13 reverse primers for TCR Jbeta segments was used. The CDR3 region of rearranged TCR beta genes was amplified from genomic DNA with a multiplex PCR assay. On the Illumina HiSeq System, the amplified TCR beta libraries were sequenced as 87-base-pair reads. The paper's processing steps were these. A later analysis counted tens of millions of unique TCR beta chains across the 600 to 850 repertoires, and around 9.9 million of these chains were shared by at least two donors. To remove PCR and sequencing errors, raw reads were error-corrected and collapsed into unique sequences using a nearest-neighbor algorithm that merged closely related sequences. CDR3 sequences were aligned to IMGT reference sequences to assign V, D and J gene segments. Each retained sequence needed at least a six-nucleotide match to both a V gene segment and a J gene segment. A rearrangement counted as productive if the CDR3 had no stop codons and remained in frame with V and J, and every other rearrangement counted as non-productive. CDR3 was defined according to IMGT convention as the region running from the second conserved V-encoded cysteine to the conserved J-encoded phenylalanine. In an earlier analysis of more than 550 of the donors, sequences lacking an unambiguous match to a single V gene segment were excluded. In an earlier analysis of 587 of the donors, a V segment was called functional when productive rearrangements were above 56.7%, and segregating when the standard deviation between donors exceeded 5%. A statistical classification framework was built for diagnosing cytomegalovirus status from the catalog of TCR beta chain sequences. In a later analysis, TCR nucleotide sequences were compared against IMGT/GENE-DB human TR gene sequences so that V and J genes could be assigned. A later analysis assigned CDR3 sequences and most-parsimonious VDJ recombination scenarios with the TCRdist pipeline. A later analysis defined each TCR beta chain by its CDR3 amino acid sequence plus V-gene family, and excluded reads lacking a unique V-gene family. A later analysis removed 500 to 600 highly shared, low-generation-probability nucleotide sequences to deal with suspected cross-contamination and a sequencing artifact. A later analysis calculated a clonal expansion index for each public chain from normalized within-repertoire ranks of inferred template counts. In a later analysis, generation probabilities were computed using a VDJ recombination model fitted to out-of-frame rearrangements, and the results were checked against IGoR. Hypergeometric tests were used in a later analysis to score TCR-TCR, TCR-HLA and TCR-CMV co-occurrence, with a repertoire-size bias correction applied to the TCR pairs. A later analysis estimated false discovery rates by permuting HLA or CMV assignments 20 times. A later analysis grouped co-occurring TCRs with DBSCAN, adding TCRdist sequence similarity when clustering within HLA-allele-positive subsets. Repertoires with fewer than 30,000 or more than 120,000 public chains were left out of co-occurrence clustering, as were five repertoires with anomalous nucleotide sharing. Imported from immuneACCESS, the table was reduced by TCRdb to in-frame sequences with V and J called. These copies leave out some clones; in studies compared against another copy, an unresolved V gene accounts for under half, and the cause of the remainder is not known. V and J calls and clone size follow that table, whereas D and trimming were derived from the DNA. This sample has 85,000 to 100,000 clones in its table, and 60% to 75% of those were observed once. In total, the top ten clones hold roughly 3.2% of the sample.

In total, roughly 670 healthy bone marrow donors made up the cohort. At the time of sampling, all cohort members were nominally healthy, though unrecorded immune exposures were likely present. The donor was CMV seronegative and belonged to the group of 352 seronegative cohort members. A peripheral blood sample was provided by each donor, and peripheral blood mononuclear cells were used for TCR beta sequencing. The Qiagen DNeasy Blood Extraction Kit was used to extract genomic DNA from the blood cell samples. These data are taken from a study of cytomegalovirus exposure and HLA in healthy donors (dated by TCRdb to 2017 to 2019). Study-level background: An earlier analysis of 587 of the donors reported 250 to 300 Gb of sequence data and roughly 120 million unique TCR beta sequences obtained from about 200 million T cells. To predict cytomegalovirus infection status, the study brought together high-throughput TCR immunosequencing, statistical association of individual TCRs with disease status, and machine learning. Of the 398 genotyped donors, roughly 80% were placed in the genetic ancestry cluster associated with self-reported Caucasian donors. The study aimed to test whether signatures of past pathogen exposure could be identified by cataloging public T cell receptors. The number of donors typed differed by locus, with roughly 620-630 for A, B, C, DRB1 and DQB1, around 520 for DQA1, 600 to 610 for DPA1, and some 440 for DPB1. On average, about 200,000 unique TCR beta nucleotide sequences were sequenced per donor among roughly 430 genotyped donors of the cohort, with about 19% of those sequences being non-productive. The T cell repertoires of 666 subjects were profiled by immunosequencing and related to cytomegalovirus serostatus. An earlier analysis of some 600 of the donors applied high-throughput TCR beta sequencing to assess whether each TCR beta V gene segment acted as functional or pseudogenic. All discovery cohort repertoires had been generated using a single sequencing platform. A later genetic analysis used genome-wide SNP genotypes for about 65% of the roughly 700 donors, treating that subset as a discovery cohort. In a later analysis, previously published TCR beta repertoires from some 640 donors were re-analyzed and high-resolution HLA genotyping was added so that TCR occurrence patterns could be studied. Rather than drawing on any new phenotypic data, the later analysis identified candidate immune exposures from TCR beta sequences and the way those sequences occurred across donors. Class I and class II HLA loci were covered by the typing at four-digit resolution. Around 330 gigabases of sequencing data and roughly 81 million unique TCR sequences made up an early release that covered under 750 HLA-typed donors. Donor age, sex, ethnicity and CMV serostatus were collected together with the repertoire data. Four or five DR-DQ haplotypes were handled as single units for association and clustering because linkage in the cohort was strong. Besides the first cohort of roughly 640 subjects, a separate validation cohort made up of roughly 120 different subjects was used.

General findings and caveats noted by the study authors: Because the 87-base-pair reads could not distinguish some IMGT-functional V segments, including TRBV6-2 and TRBV6-3, those segments were excluded. The cohort was sequenced for TCR beta chains only, and without alpha or paired-chain data the features that could be detected were limited. Strong co-occurrence of HLA alleles, especially DR and DQ, made assigning TCR associations to individual alleles difficult. A later analysis reported that several top co-occurrence clusters appeared linked to parvovirus B19, influenza, CMV and Epstein-Barr virus. The earlier analysis of approximately 540 of the donors excluded approximately 15 rarely observed V segments, including chromosome 9 orphons, because counts were too low. In a later analysis, 16,951 TCR beta sequences were associated with specific HLA alleles at a false discovery rate of 0.05. It was suggested by the authors that the approach could potentially be generalized to other disease states and immunological phenotypes. According to a later analysis, most CMV-associated TCR beta chains appeared to be HLA-restricted, and the HLA associations seemed to be driven largely by CMV exposure. The presence/absence analyses assumed that sequencing depth was roughly uniform across donors, and that assumption may not be true. A later analysis found that HLA-associated TCR beta chains were more clonally expanded and had lower generation probabilities than equally common non-associated chains. A group of highly shared sequence variants was considered likely to be a technical artifact of the sequencing pipeline. A further reported finding was that TCR beta sequences accurately predicted the HLA-A and HLA-B alleles for most subjects in the first cohort. In a later genetic analysis, fewer N-insertions in productive TCRs were reported among donors in an Asian-associated ancestry cluster than the roughly 700-donor mean. In a later genetic analysis, a missense DCLRE1C variant was associated with V-gene and J-gene trimming of TCR beta chains, and the association was replicated in an independent cohort. Linkage disequilibrium might explain the correlated functional status among segregating V segments, but an unknown experimental factor could not be excluded. Three of the identified cytomegalovirus-associated TCR beta chains were confirmed in vitro to be specific for cytomegalovirus antigens. Immune exposure information for the cohort was limited to CMV serostatus. Across donors, most TCR sequences were observed very rarely, whereas some public TCRs were present in many individuals. In both the original and validation cohorts, the classifier was reported to diagnose cytomegalovirus status with high specificity and sensitivity. Broadly in line with IMGT annotations, most TCR beta V segments showed up in productive rearrangements about 90% or about 30% of the time in an earlier analysis of around 550 of the donors. A total of 164 TCR beta chains were listed by the study as associated with cytomegalovirus. In a later analysis, TCR association rates were found to vary across HLA loci, with the most associated TCRs seen for DRB1 alleles and the fewest for HLA-C alleles. Because HLA typing was unavailable for some donors at each locus, only the typed subset was used in association tests.

The V and J segments used are TRBV7-6 and TRBJ2-1, and possibly TRBD1, on 7 matching bases. Sequenced material: PBMCs. The receptor comes from a man aged 55 to 70 in good health and CMV-seronegative. The CDR3 region: CASTNGGQNYNEQFF. The DNA sequence is TGTGCCAGCACCAACGGGGGACAGAACTACAATGAGCAGTTCTTC.